Following are 30 T cell receptor beta chains from one sample sequenced in a study of spatial heterogeneity in lung cancer. Indicated time point: sample taken at primary tumor resection. TCRdb called the 5' RACE reads again in MiXCR, with one record for every CDR3 protein. The sample comprises roughly 25,000 distinct CDR3 sequences, around 4.5% of which are singletons, and less than 5.5% rests with the top ten. The source was PBMCs, collected at surgery. The receptor set was obtained from a male donor with early-stage non-small cell lung cancer.

This clonotype has ten or more counts. The gene calls are TRBV5-1 and TRBJ2-7, with no clear D. Trimming left V 6 bases short and J 0 bases short, with 13 bases between. The length of the CDR3 is 14 residues. CDR1 SGHRS and CDR2 YFSETQ come from the germline V gene. CDR3 in DNA: TGCGCCAGCATGGAACAGTCTAGCTCCTACGAGCAGTACTTC. It encodes CASMEQSSSYEQYF.

Many counts were recorded for this clonotype. This chain links TRBV5-5 with TRBJ2-5; weak D call: TRBD1 (5 bases). The CDR3 is 13 residues long. CDR1 and CDR2 (germline): SGHKS, YYEKEE (reference sequence). Trimming cost V 2 bases and J 4 bases, with 9 bases left between them. CDR3 sequence: CASSFQGTETQYF. In DNA, the CDR3 is TGTGCCAGCAGCTTTCAGGGAACAGAGACCCAGTACTTC.

This clonotype has at least ten counts. The chain uses TRBV20-1 and TRBJ2-7; TRBD2 is a possible D gene (6 bases). Germline CDR1 reads DFQATT; CDR2 reads SNEGSKA (reference sequence). The germline V and J ends were trimmed by 1 base and 3 bases, with 16 bases remaining between them. The CDR3 is 15 amino acids. The CDR3 region is CSARVAGLGDYEQYF. The CDR3 nucleotides are TGCAGTGCTAGAGTTGCGGGGCTAGGAGACTACGAGCAGTACTTC.

This clonotype was seen only a few times. The chain recombines TRBV2 with TRBJ1-3; tentatively, D is TRBD1 (5 bases). Between the trimmed V and J ends, which lost 3 bases and 5 bases, there was a span of 17 bases. CDR1 is SNHLY and CDR2 is FYNNEI in the germline V gene. This CDR3 is built from 16 residues. In nucleotides, the CDR3 is TGTGCCAGCAGTGAGACGCTAGGGGTTATTCGAAACACCATATATTTT. Translation: CASSETLGVIRNTIYF. The complete variable domain, with remaining parts taken from reference TRBV2 and TRBJ1-3, reads EPEVTQTPSHQVTQMGQEVILRCVPISNHLYFYWYRQILGQKVEFLVSFYNNEISEKSEIFDDQFSVERPDGSNFTLKIRSTKLEDSAMYFCASSETLGVIRNTIYFGEGSWLTVV.

This clonotype was counted many times. The chain is built from TRBV7-2 and TRBJ2-1; 11 bases agree with TRBD1. CDR1 and CDR2 (germline): SGHTA, FQGNSA. The CDR3 consists of 16 residues. The V and J ends lost 7 bases and 4 bases, in that order; junction bases with no gene match: 9. The CDR3 protein is CASTSTGTGGYNEQFF. In nucleotides, the CDR3 is TGTGCCAGCACCTCAACCGGGACAGGGGGTTACAATGAGCAGTTCTTC.

This clonotype was observed many times. The gene calls are TRBV18 and TRBJ2-5; no clear D gene. Trimming removed 3 bases at V and 4 bases at J, with 18 bases between. This CDR3 contains 16 residues. Germline V gives CDR1 KGHSH, CDR2 LQKENI. CDR3 bases: TGTGCCAGCTCACCGGCAAAGTCGGTCGGTCGAGAGACCCAGTACTTC. Translated: CASSPAKSVGRETQYF. Based on the CDR3 plus reference TRBV18 and TRBJ2-5, the full variable domain is NAGVMQNPRHLVRRRGQEARLRCSPMKGHSHVYWYRQLPEEGLKFMVYLQKENIIDESGMPKERFSAEFPKEGPSILRIQQVVRGDSAAYFCASSPAKSVGRETQYFGPGTRLLVL.

This clonotype has at least ten counts. The gene calls are TRBV6-2 or TRBV6-3 and TRBJ1-1, with D tentatively TRBD1 (5 bases). The CDR3 runs 14 residues. Per the germline V gene, CDR1 is MNHEY and CDR2 is SVGEGT. V lost 6 bases, J lost 0 bases, and 11 bases lay in between. The CDR3 sequence is CASRGAGLNTEAFF. The CDR3, as DNA: TGTGCCAGCAGAGGGGCAGGGCTGAACACTGAAGCTTTCTTT.

The table lists this clonotype with many counts. J is TRBJ2-1 and V is TRBV24-1; 9 nucleotides match TRBD1. Germline loops: CDR1 KGHDR, CDR2 SFDVKD. The trim removed 0 bases at V and 6 bases at J, leaving 2 bases unmatched. The CDR3 has 15 amino acids. The CDR3 DNA is TGTGCCACCAGTGATTTGCCGGACAGGGGCAATGAGCAGTTCTTC. This codes for CATSDLPDRGNEQFF.

There are many counts of this clonotype. V usage is TRBV7-2 and J usage is TRBJ2-5, with TRBD2 matching over 11 bases. Per the germline V gene, CDR1 is SGHTA and CDR2 is FQGNSA. CDR3 length: 14 amino acids. The V gene end was trimmed by 5 bases and the J gene end by 7 bases; junction bases not matched to a gene: 6. The CDR3 sequence is CASSQLAGGVTQYF. The DNA for the CDR3 is TGTGCCAGCAGCCAGTTAGCGGGAGGGGTGACCCAGTACTTC.

Many counts were recorded for this clonotype. The genes are TRBV12-3 or TRBV12-4 and TRBJ1-6; D is uncertain. Trimming removed 6 bases from V and 0 bases from J, with 12 bases in between. The CDR3 is 16 amino acids. For the CDR3, the DNA is TGTGCCAGCAGCCCCAATCCGCGCTCCTATAATTCACCCCTCCACTTT. This gives the protein CASSPNPRSYNSPLHF.

This clonotype came up many times. The J gene is TRBJ1-6, the V gene TRBV28; the D is unclear. Germline V gene data show CDR1 as MDHEN and CDR2 as SYDVKM. The CDR3 has 12 amino acids. The V end was cut by 5 bases, the J end by 10 bases, with 9 bases between. In nucleotides, the CDR3 is TGTGCCAGCAGTCCCCCACCCTCACCCCTCCACTTT. It yields the protein CASSPPPSPLHF. Full variable domain (rest looked up from reference TRBV28 and TRBJ1-6): DVKVTQSSRYLVKRTGEKVFLECVQDMDHENMFWYRQDPGLGLRLIYFSYDVKMKEKGDIPEGYSVSREKKERFSLILESASTNQTSMYLCASSPPPSPLHFGNGTRLTVT.

There are many counts of this clonotype. V is TRBV5-4 and J is TRBJ2-7; D may match TRBD1 or TRBD2 (5 bases each). Germline V gives CDR1 SGHNT, CDR2 YYREEE (reference sequence). Trimming left V 2 bases short and J 6 bases short, with 9 bases between. This CDR3 spans 12 amino acids. The CDR3 spells CASSLFGGEQYF. CDR3 in DNA: TGTGCCAGCAGCTTATTTGGGGGCGAGCAGTACTTC.

This clonotype was recorded at least ten times. The chain links TRBV6-5 to TRBJ2-3; D is unresolved. The CDR3 has 15 residues. Trimming took off 7 bases at V and 3 bases at J, with 17 bases between the two ends. From germline, CDR1 is MNHEY and CDR2 SVGAGI. CDR3 sequence reads: CASTPFRGATDTQYF. The CDR3 DNA sequence: TGTGCCAGCACACCTTTCCGAGGAGCTACAGATACGCAGTATTTT.

By share, this clonotype counts as medium-sized. The rearrangement uses TRBV2 and TRBJ2-1, with D uncertain. Trimming shortened V by 6 bases and J by 3 bases, and 12 bases separated the two germline ends. This CDR3 comprises 14 residues. CDR1 is SNHLY and CDR2 is FYNNEI in the germline V gene. Here the CDR3 DNA reads TGTGCCAGCAGCCCTAGTGTCGTCTACAATGAGCAGTTCTTC. This gives the protein CASSPSVVYNEQFF.

This clonotype was recorded a few times. The CDR3 here is CASSTGTGSGELFF. CDR3 DNA sequence: TGTGCCAGCAGCACCGGGACGGGAAGCGGGGAGCTGTTTTTT. The J gene is TRBJ2-2, the V gene TRBV9, with D perhaps TRBD1 or TRBD2 (5 bases each). CDR1 and CDR2 from the germline V gene are SGDLS and YYNGEE. Trimming cost V 4 bases and J 7 bases, with 14 bases left between them. The CDR3 contains 14 residues.

In this sample, this clonotype turned up many times. The V call is TRBV7-2, the J call TRBJ2-7; 7 bases line up with TRBD1. This CDR3 has 14 amino acids. Germline values: CDR1 SGHTA, CDR2 FQGNSA. The J segment lost 5 bases and the V segment lost 5 bases, leaving 9 bases of the junction unmatched. The CDR3 region has the DNA TGTGCCAGCAGCACTAGACAGGGATCCCACGAGCAGTACTTC. Its translation: CASSTRQGSHEQYF. The variable domain in full, completed from reference TRBV7-2 and TRBJ2-7, reads GAGVSQSPSNKVTEKGKDVELRCDPISGHTALYWYRQSLGQGLEFLIYFQGNSAPDKSGLPSDRFSAERTGGSVSTLTIQRTQQEDSAVYLCASSTRQGSHEQYFGPGTRLTVT.

The chain couples TRBV5-6 to TRBJ1-2, with D possibly being TRBD1 (5 bases). Between the trimmed V and J ends, which lost 0 bases and 6 bases, there was a span of 12 bases. Germline loops: CDR1 SGHDT, CDR2 YYEEEE. This CDR3 contains 14 residues. The CDR3 DNA sequence: TGTGCCAGCAGCTTGGAGGGGAGCCTTAATGGCTACACCTTC. This gives the protein CASSLEGSLNGYTF.

CDR3 nucleotide sequence: TGTGCCAGCACCCTGGACACAAATCAGCCCCAGCATTTT. This translates into CASTLDTNQPQHF. The chain recombines TRBV6-1 with TRBJ1-5, with D maybe TRBD1 (5 bases). Germline V CDR1 and CDR2: MNHNS, SASEGT. The CDR3 consists of 13 residues. V was pared by 7 bases and J by 4 bases, with 11 bases between.

This clonotype was observed at least ten times. The V call is TRBV27, the J call TRBJ2-1, with 9 bases lining up with TRBD2. The junction had 6 bases not matched to a gene; V was cut back by 6 bases and J by 0 bases. The CDR3 runs 16 residues. CDR1 is MNHEY, CDR2 SMNVEV, per germline (reference sequence). DNA of the CDR3: TGTGCCAGCAGGCGGGGGGGGACAGACTCCTACAATGAGCAGTTCTTC. Amino acids: CASRRGGTDSYNEQFF.

The table lists this clonotype with a few counts. The rearrangement joins TRBV3-1 to TRBJ2-7, with TRBD1 identical over 9 bases. This CDR3 is built from 14 residues. V lost 5 bases and J lost 0; bases outside the gene matches: 2. Per germline, CDR1 LGHDT and CDR2 YNNKEL (reference sequence). The chain's CDR3 is CASSSTGGSYEQYF. The CDR3, as DNA: TGTGCCAGCAGCTCGACAGGGGGCTCCTACGAGCAGTACTTC.

This clonotype was seen ten or more times. The rearrangement joins TRBV7-9 to TRBJ2-7; D gene ambiguous. Per germline, CDR1 SEHNR and CDR2 FQNEAQ (reference sequence). The CDR3 length is 13 residues. Trimming pared 2 bases from V and 5 bases from J, leaving 10 bases between. This CDR3 is CASSLSEVHEQYF. The CDR3 bases are TGTGCCAGCAGCTTATCGGAAGTCCACGAGCAGTACTTC.

This clonotype is medium-sized. The chain recombines TRBV6-5 with TRBJ2-7, with 8 bases fitting TRBD2. The trim removed 10 bases at V and 3 bases at J, leaving 8 bases unmatched. CDR3 size: 13 residues. Germline CDR1 reads MNHEY; CDR2 reads SVGAGI. The DNA of the CDR3 is TGTGCCACCCGGGGGGGAAACGACTACGAGCAGTACTTC. Its protein is CATRGGNDYEQYF.

The chain links TRBV18 to TRBJ1-1, with 7 bases matching TRBD1. The CDR3 covers 14 residues. V was pared by 5 bases and J by 5 bases, with 8 bases of the junction left unmatched. CDR1 is KGHSH and CDR2 is LQKENI in the germline V gene. CDR3 sequence reads: CASSSYRGGTEAFF. Here the CDR3 DNA reads TGTGCCAGCTCATCATACAGGGGAGGGACTGAAGCTTTCTTT.

This clonotype is classed as medium-sized. The rearrangement links TRBV28 to TRBJ2-7, with no clear D. The CDR3 spans 12 residues. Germline CDR1 and CDR2: MDHEN and SYDVKM. Trimming cost V 5 bases and J 4 bases, with 9 bases left between them. CDR3 coding DNA: TGTGCCAGCAGTGCTTCAGGATACGAGCAGTACTTC. This translates into CASSASGYEQYF.

The chain employs TRBV5-4 and TRBJ2-7; 10 nucleotides match TRBD1. The length of the CDR3 is 15 residues. Germline lookup yields CDR1 SGHNT and CDR2 YYREEE (reference sequence). Trimming took 4 bases from V and 3 from J; bases not matched to a gene: 7. Here the CDR3 reads CASSTGTGVIYEQYF. In DNA, the CDR3 is TGTGCCAGCAGCACCGGGACAGGGGTTATCTACGAGCAGTACTTC.

This clonotype occurred many times. This rearrangement joins TRBV20-1 to TRBJ2-1; tentative D call: TRBD2 (6 bases). The germline V and J ends were trimmed by 3 bases and 7 bases, with 10 bases remaining between them. CDR1 DFQATT and CDR2 SNEGSKA come from the germline V gene (reference sequence). The CDR3 covers 12 residues. In nucleotides, the CDR3 is TGCAGTGCTAGCCCCCGGGGGAATGAGCAGTTCTTC. This encodes CSASPRGNEQFF.

There are many counts of this clonotype. The genes are TRBV5-1 and TRBJ2-1, with 7 bases matching TRBD2. Unmatched junction bases numbered 2, after V lost 0 bases and J lost 2 bases. The germline CDR1 and CDR2 sequences are SGHRS and YFSETQ. This CDR3 is built from 15 residues. CDR3 coding DNA: TGCGCCAGCAGCTTGGGCGGGAGAGCCTACAATGAGCAGTTCTTC. It yields the protein CASSLGGRAYNEQFF.

This clonotype has a handful of counts. The chain's CDR3 is CASKRTGTNGQYF. In DNA form, the CDR3 reads TGTGCCAGTAAACGGACAGGGACCAACGGGCAGTACTTC. The genes are TRBV19 and TRBJ2-7; the match to TRBD1 covers 8 bases. The germline V gene has CDR1 LNHDA and CDR2 SQIVND (reference sequence). V shed 7 bases, J shed 9 bases, and the junction held 11 bases outside the gene matches. The length of the CDR3 is 13 residues.

This clonotype appeared a few times. The chain combines TRBV6-2 or TRBV6-3 with TRBJ1-2; the match to TRBD1 covers 7 bases. J was trimmed by 4 bases and V by 6 bases; bases with no gene match: 11. In germline, CDR1 is MNHEY, CDR2 SVGEGT. The CDR3 covers 15 residues. CDR3 nucleotide sequence: TGTGCCAGCAGACTCGACAGGGCTTCGGTCTATGGCTACACCTTC. The encoded protein is CASRLDRASVYGYTF.

This clonotype came up many times. V and J are TRBV7-3 and TRBJ1-1, with D hard to call. Deletions cut 5 bases from V and 12 bases from J, with 16 bases between. Germline V lookup: CDR1 SGHTA, CDR2 FQGTGA. This CDR3 region has 12 residues. The CDR3 is CASSLSPESPFF. The CDR3 nucleotides are TGTGCCAGCAGCCTAAGCCCCGAGAGCCCTTTCTTT. Using reference TRBV7-3 and TRBJ1-1 for the parts outside the CDR3, the full variable domain is GAGVSQTPSNKVTEKGKYVELRCDPISGHTALYWYRQSLGQGPEFLIYFQGTGAADDSGLPNDRFFAVRPEGSVSTLKIQRTERGDSAVYLCASSLSPESPFFGQGTRLTVV.